This T cell receptor (beta chain) is from a study of OX40 agonist ivuxolimab in advanced cancers. Blood got drawn at baseline, again on cycle 4 day 1, and then on cycle 7 day 1. Repertoires were generated with immunoSEQ multiplex PCR, while TCRdb's copy carries only in-frame clones and drops some. The sample holds about 30,000 clones, 80% to 90% seen once. The CDR3 runs to 16 residues. The V gene's germline CDR1 is SGHRS and CDR2 YFSETQ. V lost 2 bases, J lost 3 bases, and 9 bases stayed unmatched. The source of this sequence is an adult with an advanced solid tumor such as melanoma, head and neck, liver or kidney cancer. This sequence joins TRBV5-1 and TRBJ1-1, with TRBD1 identical over 8 bases. Sample: CD4+ or CD8+ T cells sorted from blood, taken in a trial of the OX40 agonist ivuxolimab. The CDR3 is CASSFTDRELHTEAFF. CDR3 bases: TGCGCCAGCAGCTTTACGGACAGGGAATTGCACACTGAAGCTTTCTTT.